This TCR beta chain was identified during a study of control samples from healthy donors and cancer patients. Germline loops: CDR1 SGHTA, CDR2 FQGTGA. The CDR3 contains 17 residues. V lost 1 base and J 6 bases, leaving 21 bases between the germline ends. Repertoires were generated with immunoSEQ multiplex PCR, while TCRdb's copy carries only in-frame clones and drops some. The sample shows approximately 100,000 clones, roughly 89% of them seen only once. This receptor was taken from a man aged 60-69 years with lung cancer. This chain uses TRBV7-3 with TRBJ1-2; D uncertain. Sequencing was performed on PBMCs. The CDR3 nucleotides read TGTGCCAGCAGCTTAATCGAGGGAGGAGTAGGAGGCGATGGCTACACCTTC. As protein: CASSLIEGGVGGDGYTF.